This is a list of T cell receptor beta chains from one sample in a study of blood T cell repertoires in COVID-19. Sequenced by immunoSEQ multiplex PCR; TCRdb stores in-frame clones only, minus some. Of around 300,000 clones listed, 87% are singletons. The specimen sequenced was PBMCs or T cells enriched from blood (not recorded which). These receptors were taken from a woman aged 40 to 50 who had recovered from COVID-19. Both conserved end residues are part of each CDR3. A D gene is named only where the DNA matches it firmly. Expanded clones get a size class; other rows say once, few or many, or leave the size out.

D gene | J gene | V gene | clone size | CDR3 length | CDR3 protein | CDR3 DNA
- | TRBJ1-6 | TRBV28 | - | 12 | CASSRQDSPLHF | TGTGCCAGCAGCCGACAGGATTCACCCCTCCACTTT
- | TRBJ2-3 | TRBV6-1 | - | 16 | CASSALWGLSTDTQYF | TGTGCCAGCAGTGCCCTCTGGGGCCTTAGCACAGATACGCAGTATTTT
TRBD1 | TRBJ1-5 | TRBV7-2 | - | 14 | CASSYRDRNQPQHF | TGTGCCAGCAGCTACCGGGACAGAAATCAGCCCCAGCATTTT
TRBD1 | TRBJ1-1 | TRBV19 | few | 16 | CASTLATGGVKSEAFF | TGTGCCAGTACCCTCGCCACAGGGGGCGTGAAGTCTGAAGCTTTCTTT
TRBD1 | TRBJ1-4 | TRBV29-1 | - | 15 | CSVDIQGGANEKLFF | TGCAGCGTTGATATTCAGGGGGGAGCTAATGAAAAACTGTTTTTT
- | TRBJ1-2 | TRBV7-8 | once | 14 | CASSLEARKYGYTF | TGTGCCAGCAGCTTAGAGGCCAGGAAATATGGCTACACCTTC
- | TRBJ1-1 | TRBV4-3 | - | 16 | CASSQGGRGSGPEAFF | TGCGCCAGCAGCCAAGGAGGGAGGGGTTCGGGCCCTGAAGCTTTCTTT
TRBD1 | TRBJ2-3 | TRBV3-1/TRBV3-2 | - | 14 | CASSPGDRVDTQYF | TGTGCCAGCAGCCCGGGGGACAGGGTAGATACGCAGTATTTT
- | TRBJ2-4 | TRBV21-1 | - | 16 | CASSIKGFQGKNIQYF | TGTGCCAGCAGCATTAAGGGGTTCCAAGGCAAAAACATTCAGTACTTC
- | TRBJ1-2 | TRBV2 | few | 13 | CASSEGGYDGYTF | TGTGCCAGCAGTGAGGGCGGGTACGATGGCTACACCTTC
TRBD2 | TRBJ2-3 | TRBV9 | - | 16 | CASSGTSGRSTDTQYF | TGTGCCAGCAGCGGGACTAGCGGGAGGAGCACAGATACGCAGTATTTT
TRBD2 | TRBJ2-3 | TRBV28 | - | 15 | CASSLRGLAGDTQYF | TGTGCCAGCAGTTTGCGGGGACTAGCGGGAGATACGCAGTATTTT
TRBD1 | TRBJ1-2 | TRBV28 | - | 14 | CASRWTGGNYGYTF | TGTGCCAGCAGGTGGACAGGGGGAAACTATGGCTACACCTTC
- | TRBJ2-5 | TRBV7-6 | - | 12 | CASSPTPGTQYF | TGTGCCAGCAGCCCTACTCCCGGGACCCAGTACTTC
TRBD1 | TRBJ1-3 | TRBV23-1 | - | 15 | CASTPNRGAGNTIYF | TGCGCCAGCACCCCCAACAGGGGTGCTGGAAACACCATATATTTT
TRBD1 | TRBJ2-5 | TRBV18 | - | 17 | CASSPPASMTGGVTQYF | TGTGCCAGCTCACCACCGGCCTCCATGACAGGGGGCGTGACCCAGTACTTC
TRBD1 | TRBJ2-7 | TRBV4-1 | - | 14 | CASSPRQGTYEQYF | TGCGCCAGCAGCCCCCGACAGGGTACCTACGAGCAGTACTTC
TRBD1 | TRBJ2-7 | TRBV14 | - | 18 | CASSHTLGTRDSTYEQYF | TGTGCCAGCAGCCACACCTTGGGAACCCGGGACAGCACCTACGAGCAGTACTTC
TRBD1 | TRBJ2-3 | TRBV2 | - | 18 | CASRAPRTSGGLSDTQYF | TGTGCCAGCAGGGCTCCCAGAACCTCAGGGGGCCTATCAGATACGCAGTATTTT
- | TRBJ1-2 | TRBV10-3 | - | 14 | CAISTGSPPYGYTF | TGTGCCATCAGTACAGGATCGCCTCCCTATGGCTACACCTTC
- | TRBJ1-4 | TRBV28 | - | 12 | CASRPQGEKLFF | TGTGCCAGCAGGCCACAGGGAGAAAAACTGTTTTTT
TRBD2 | TRBJ2-1 | TRBV15 | once | 13 | CASQAGDYNEQFF | TGTGCCTCGCAGGCGGGAGACTACAATGAGCAGTTCTTC
TRBD1 | TRBJ2-7 | TRBV28 | once | 18 | CASSQLRNRGPSTYEQYF | TGTGCCAGCAGCCAACTACGAAACAGGGGCCCTTCTACCTACGAGCAGTACTTC
- | TRBJ1-4 | TRBV28 | - | 14 | CASSLRGLREKLFF | TGTGCCAGCAGTTTGCGGGGGTTACGAGAAAAACTGTTTTTT
TRBD2 | TRBJ2-1 | TRBV19 | - | 18 | CASSIPYPTSGVYNEQFF | TGTGCCAGTAGTATACCATACCCGACTAGCGGGGTCTACAATGAGCAGTTCTTC
- | TRBJ1-2 | TRBV10-3 | - | 13 | CATRHPANYGYTF | TGTGCCACAAGACACCCCGCTAACTATGGCTACACCTTC
- | TRBJ2-7 | TRBV5-5 | - | 15 | CASSLVPGPPYEQYF | TGTGCCAGCAGCTTGGTTCCAGGGCCTCCCTACGAGCAGTACTTC
TRBD2 | TRBJ2-1 | TRBV7-3 | - | 15 | CASSPGTSGYNEQFF | TGTGCCAGCAGCCCCGGGACTAGCGGGTACAATGAGCAGTTCTTC
TRBD1 | TRBJ2-2 | TRBV5-1 | - | 16 | CASGVGTGVLPGELFF | TGCGCCAGCGGAGTGGGGACAGGGGTTTTACCCGGGGAGCTGTTTTTT
TRBD1 | TRBJ1-4 | TRBV19 | - | 14 | CACHRGATNEKLFF | TGTGCCTGCCACAGGGGTGCAACTAATGAAAAACTGTTTTTT